This T cell receptor (beta chain) comes out of a study of siplizumab effects on memory and regulatory T cells. Study-wide results and caveats: It was not possible to assign a naive or memory phenotype to roughly 80-96% of proliferating CD4+ or CD8+ clones. Unstimulated naive T cells seemed to show more diversity than memory cells did, and they also seemed to be among the major contributors to the alloresponse.

Measured with immunoSEQ multiplex PCR; TCRdb has only the in-frame clones, and not every one. The sample holds about 50,000 clones, less than 90% seen once. Trimming took 1 base from V and 6 from J; bases not matched to a gene: 8. CDR1 is MGHRA, CDR2 YSYEKL, per germline. The CDR3 sequence is 16 residues long. On this clone: Its antigen is unknown.

Researchers sequenced unstimulated naive, memory, effector memory and TEMRA subsets in a few donor pairs. Sequencing was performed on naive CD8+ T cells sorted from blood. This receptor was taken from a human donor in good health. The V call is TRBV4-1, the J call TRBJ2-1, with 8 bases matching TRBD2. The CDR3 loop is CASSQGGTSGPNEQFF. The CDR3 DNA sequence: TGCGCCAGCAGCCAAGGGGGCACTAGCGGTCCCAATGAGCAGTTCTTC.